This T cell receptor beta chain was found in a study of technical replicates of blood from a handful of donors. Germline CDR1 GTSNPN, CDR2 SVGIG (reference sequence). Trimming cost V 1 base and J 5 bases; bases outside gene matches: 10. CDR3 length: 15 residues. Repertoires were generated with immunoSEQ multiplex PCR, while TCRdb's copy carries only in-frame clones and drops some. The sample contains about 9,400 clones, 91% of which appear only once. The sequenced material came from PBMCs. J is TRBJ2-5 and V is TRBV30; 7 bases agree with TRBD1. The receptor's source is a human donor in good health. The CDR3 DNA reads TGTGCCTGGAGTGGACCAATACAGGGGCGGGAGACCCAGTACTTC. It yields the protein CAWSGPIQGRETQYF.